The 13 T cell receptor beta chains given below trace back to one sample, sequenced in a study of Tregs in tolerant kidney transplant recipients. TCRdb's table, derived via immunoSEQ multiplex PCR, lists solely in-frame clones and lacks some. The sample includes tens of thousands of clones, roughly nine tenths of them seen just once. The sample comprised Tregs from blood. The receptor source for this set is a human donor in good health.

The DNA of the CDR3 is TGTGCCAGCAGTGAAGAAGACAGGGTGACTGGCTACACCTTC. This translates into CASSEEDRVTGYTF. The chain recombines TRBV6-1 with TRBJ1-2, with TRBD1 matching 7 bases. Germline assignment: CDR1 MNHNS and CDR2 SASEGT. The CDR3 contains 14 residues. V dropped 1 base and J dropped 7; count of bases not matched to a gene: 6.

This chain links TRBV18 with TRBJ1-5; no clear D gene. The germline gives CDR1 KGHSH, CDR2 LQKENI. The V end was cut by 1 base, the J end by 7 bases, with 11 bases between. The CDR3 has 14 amino acids. CDR3 region: CASSPQGGFQPQHF. DNA of the CDR3: TGTGCCAGCTCACCACAGGGCGGCTTCCAGCCCCAGCATTTT.

The chain combines TRBV7-2 with TRBJ1-3; 7 bases line up with TRBD1. The CDR3 is made up of 15 amino acids. J gave up 2 bases and V 1 base, and 2 bases lay outside the gene matches. Germline V gene data show CDR1 as SGHTA and CDR2 as FQGNSA. The CDR3 DNA follows: TGTGCCAGCAGCTTAGTCCAGGGGGCTGGAAACACCATATATTTT. It is translated as CASSLVQGAGNTIYF.

V and J are TRBV19 and TRBJ2-6; a possible D gene is TRBD1 (5 bases). Germline CDR1 reads LNHDA; CDR2 reads SQIVND (reference sequence). The V end lost 6 bases, the J end lost 0 bases, and 6 bases lay between the germline ends. The CDR3 totals 14 residues. CDR3 sequence reads: CASSQGSGANVLTF. Written as DNA, the CDR3 is TGTGCCAGTAGCCAGGGCTCTGGGGCCAACGTCCTGACTTTC.

This clone has more than one count but fewer than ten. CDR3 in DNA: TGTGCCAGCTCACCTAATAGGAGACTAGCGGGAGGAAATGAGCAGTTCTTC. Its translation is CASSPNRRLAGGNEQFF. The rearrangement joins TRBV18 to TRBJ2-1; TRBD2 matches at 13 bases. Per the germline V gene, CDR1 is KGHSH and CDR2 is LQKENI. The CDR3 sequence is 17 residues long. Trimming took 3 bases from V and 7 from J; bases not matched to a gene: 9.

The chain combines TRBV15 with TRBJ1-2; maybe TRBD1 (5 bases). The CDR3 consists of 14 residues. Germline assignment: CDR1 LNHNV and CDR2 YYDKDF (reference sequence). Deletions cut 0 bases from V and 4 bases from J, with 9 bases between. CDR3 in amino acids: CATSREETAYGYTF. The CDR3 coding sequence is TGTGCCACCAGCAGAGAGGAGACAGCCTATGGCTACACCTTC.

The V gene is TRBV18, the J gene TRBJ1-6; the D gene is possibly TRBD1 (6 bases). Germline values: CDR1 KGHSH, CDR2 LQKENI. The CDR3 extends over 16 amino acids. The ends were cut back, 2 bases at V and 7 bases at J, with 15 bases in the middle. CDR3 bases: TGTGCCAGCTCACCATACAGGGAACGGATAAATTCACCCCTCCACTTT. It is translated as CASSPYRERINSPLHF.

The chain couples TRBV19 to TRBJ2-7; TRBD1 agrees at 7 bases. In germline, CDR1 is LNHDA, CDR2 SQIVND (reference sequence). Germline trimming cut 4 bases from V and 3 bases from J; bases unmatched to any gene: 6. The CDR3 runs to 14 residues. Written as DNA, the CDR3 is TGTGCCAGTAGTAGGACAGGCCCGTTCTACGAGCAGTACTTC. Translating gives CASSRTGPFYEQYF. The entire variable domain, with the rest obtained from reference TRBV19 and TRBJ2-7, is as follows: DGGITQSPKYLFRKEGQNVTLSCEQNLNHDAMYWYRQDPGQGLRLIYYSQIVNDFQKGDIAEGYSVSREKKESFPLTVTSAQKNPTAFYLCASSRTGPFYEQYFGPGTRLTVT.

V is TRBV7-2 and J is TRBJ1-4; D not resolved. The germline V and J ends were trimmed by 5 bases and 8 bases, with 15 bases remaining between them. This CDR3 has 14 residues. Germline CDR1 and CDR2: SGHTA and FQGNSA. As DNA, the CDR3 is TGTGCCAGCAGCACTCGACAAGGGAAGGAAAAACTGTTTTTT. Amino acids: CASSTRQGKEKLFF.

The V gene is TRBV10-3, the J gene TRBJ1-5; 7 nucleotides match TRBD1. The V and J ends lost 11 bases and 3 bases, in that order; junction bases with no gene match: 10. The germline CDR1 and CDR2 sequences are ENHRY and SYGVKD. The CDR3 has 14 amino acids. CDR3 sequence reads: CAARDREDNQPQHF. CDR3 coding DNA: TGTGCCGCACGCGACAGGGAGGACAATCAGCCCCAGCATTTT.

This sequence joins TRBV18 and TRBJ2-3; D may be TRBD1 (7 bases). Germline CDR1 KGHSH, CDR2 LQKENI. Trimming pared 1 base from V and 4 bases from J, leaving 12 bases between. This CDR3 is built from 15 residues. This CDR3 reads CASSPRQGGADTQYF. The CDR3 DNA reads TGTGCCAGCTCACCACGCCAGGGGGGCGCAGATACGCAGTATTTT.

J is TRBJ2-1 and V is TRBV7-3; 7 bases are a match to TRBD1. Looked up from germline, CDR1 is SGHTA and CDR2 is FQGTGA. V gave up 5 bases and J gave up 2 bases; unmatched junction bases: 6. This CDR3 comprises 15 residues. CDR3 sequence reads: CASSIQGTTYNEQFF. The CDR3, as DNA: TGTGCCAGCAGCATACAGGGGACGACCTACAATGAGCAGTTCTTC.

V gene TRBV5-1 combines with J gene TRBJ1-2, with 8 nucleotides matching TRBD1. There are 13 residues in the CDR3. The V gene's germline CDR1 is SGHRS and CDR2 YFSETQ. With 3 bases clipped from V and 6 bases from J, the junction kept 4 bases outside the gene matches. The CDR3 DNA reads TGCGCCAGCAGCTCACTACAGGGGGATGGCTACACCTTC. The encoded protein is CASSSLQGDGYTF. Drawing the rest from reference TRBV5-1 and TRBJ1-2, the complete variable domain is KAGVTQTPRYLIKTRGQQVTLSCSPISGHRSVSWYQQTPGQGLQFLFEYFSETQRNKGNFPGRFSGRQFSNSRSEMNVSTLELGDSALYLCASSSLQGDGYTFGSGTRLTVV.